This T cell receptor beta chain was sequenced in a study of T-cell reconstitution after alpha-beta-depleted transplantation in children. Unique molecular identifiers were used to barcode this TCRbeta library. From the PCR reads, TCRdb called clonotypes with MiXCR, one entry per CDR3 protein. The repertoire includes over 550,000 distinct CDR3 sequences, more than 9% of them detected once, and approximately 4.1% sits in the top ten. Material: PBMCs from the stem cell graft donor, obtained from the stem cell graft. The sequence was obtained from a human donor who donated a stem cell graft to a child with acute myeloid leukemia.

CDR3 sequence: CSAREAKSNEKLFF. CDR3 sequence (DNA): TGCAGTGCTAGAGAAGCCAAGTCTAATGAAAAACTGTTTTTT. The chain joins TRBV20-1 to TRBJ1-4; no definite D call. Germline CDR1 reads DFQATT; CDR2 reads SNEGSKA (reference sequence). With 0 bases removed from V and 3 bases from J, the gap between germline ends came to 8 bases. There are 14 residues in the CDR3.